Listed below are T cell receptor beta chains from one sample, sequenced in a study of naive and memory T cell subsets. TCRdb called the UMI-ligation and nested PCR reads again in MiXCR, with one record for every CDR3 protein. Of tens of thousands of distinct CDR3 sequences in the sample, roughly 13% were seen once. What was sequenced was effector memory CD4+ T cells from blood. The receptors come from a human donor in good health. Each CDR3 is given with its conserved first and last residue. The D gene is left open where the match is weak. Clone size is shown for a subset of rows, as once, few, many or a class of expanded clone.

abundance,d_gene,v_gene,j_gene,CDR3nt,CDR3aa
-,-,TRBV7-6,TRBJ1-6,TGTGCCAGCAGCTTAGGGCAGGGGATGTACTCACCCCTCCACTTT,CASSLGQGMYSPLHF
-,TRBD1,TRBV28,TRBJ1-2,TGTGCCGGACGAAGACCAGGGGGCGATGGCTATGGCTACACCTTC,CAGRRPGGDGYGYTF
few,-,TRBV6-5,TRBJ2-2,TGTGCCAGCAGTCCCCGGAACACCGGGGAGCTGTTTTTT,CASSPRNTGELFF
few,TRBD1,TRBV18,TRBJ2-1,TGTGCCAGCTCACCTCCGGGACAGGGCGGCAATGAGCAGTTCTTC,CASSPPGQGGNEQFF
-,-,TRBV7-2,TRBJ2-6,TGTGCCAGCAGCTTAGTGGGGCAGGCGGGGGCCAACGTCCTGACTTTC,CASSLVGQAGANVLTF
-,-,TRBV5-4,TRBJ2-1,TGTGCCAGCAGCTTCACGAGCGTAAGCTCCTACAATGAGCAGTTCTTC,CASSFTSVSSYNEQFF
-,-,TRBV7-9,TRBJ2-2,TGTGCCAGCAACAACCTGGCCGACGGGGAGCTGTTTTTT,CASNNLADGELFF
-,-,TRBV14,TRBJ1-1,TGTGCCAGCAGCCAAGAAGGACGGGGCATGAACACTGAAGCTTTCTTT,CASSQEGRGMNTEAFF
few,TRBD2,TRBV28,TRBJ2-2,TGTGCCAGCAGTCAACCGGGACTAGCGAACACCGGGGAGCTGTTTTTT,CASSQPGLANTGELFF
few,TRBD2,TRBV12-3/TRBV12-4,TRBJ2-4,TGTGCCAGCATCCCCCGGGGGGGCCTAGCCAAAAACATTCAGTACTTC,CASIPRGGLAKNIQYF
-,-,TRBV27,TRBJ2-7,TGTGCCAGCAGGCGCGACCTATCCTACGAGCAGTACTTC,CASRRDLSYEQYF
once,-,TRBV10-2,TRBJ1-3,TGCGCCAGCAAGTCGGCCGATCTCTCTGGAAACACCATATATTTT,CASKSADLSGNTIYF
many,-,TRBV19,TRBJ2-7,TGTGCCAGTAGTATATCGGGGAGGCAACAGTACTTC,CASSISGRQQYF
many,TRBD2,TRBV28,TRBJ2-4,TGTGCCAGCAGGGGGGGGGGTGGTCGCAACATTCAGTACTTC,CASRGGGGRNIQYF
few,-,TRBV4-2,TRBJ2-1,TGTGCCAGCAGCAAAGGACACCCGGGGGCCAATGAGCAGTTCTTC,CASSKGHPGANEQFF
-,-,TRBV4-1,TRBJ1-5,TGCGCCAGCAGCCAGCCAGGCAGGCTTAGCAATCAGCCCCAGCATTTT,CASSQPGRLSNQPQHF
-,TRBD2,TRBV12-3/TRBV12-4,TRBJ2-1,TGTGCCAGCAGGACAGGGCTAGCGGGAGCCGAAATCTACAATGAGCAGTTCTTC,CASRTGLAGAEIYNEQFF
-,TRBD1,TRBV24-1,TRBJ2-2,TGTGCCACGGCTAGACAGGGACGAGGCACCGGGGAGCTGTTTTTT,CATARQGRGTGELFF
many,TRBD2,TRBV14,TRBJ2-4,TGTGCCAGCCGTGATAGCGGGAGTTGGCAAAACATTCAGTACTTC,CASRDSGSWQNIQYF
medium-sized,-,TRBV18,TRBJ2-7,TGTGCCAGCTCACCGTCGGAACAGGGAAACTACGAGCAGTACTTC,CASSPSEQGNYEQYF